This TCR beta chain is drawn from a study of blood T cell repertoires in COVID-19. Clones were sequenced by immunoSEQ multiplex PCR, and TCRdb holds only the in-frame ones, with some missing. This sample carries 45,000 to 65,000 clones, 75% to 85% of them seen once, and the ten largest clones take 4% to 5.5%. Trimming took off 4 bases at V and 2 bases at J, with 11 bases between the two ends. Germline V gene data show CDR1 as SGHNT and CDR2 as YYREEE (reference sequence). This CDR3 is built from 14 residues. The rearrangement uses TRBV5-4 and TRBJ2-3; tentative D call: TRBD1 (6 bases). The sample was peripheral blood. The TCR comes from a woman aged 60-75 years with acute or convalescent COVID-19. The CDR3 sequence: CASSTRTDTDTQYF. As DNA, the CDR3 is TGTGCCAGCAGCACGAGGACAGACACAGATACGCAGTATTTT.